These 2 T cell receptor beta chains share one sample of origin, sequenced in a study of CD8 T cells in ankylosing spondylitis. Notes on the study in general: Within ankylosing spondylitis blood, a TCR beta motif made up of roughly eight highly homologous variants appeared to be characteristic.

What these receptors recognize is not known. MiXCR was run by TCRdb on the 5' RACE reads, yielding one entry per CDR3 protein. The sample has fewer than 500,000 distinct CDR3 sequences, roughly 26% seen once. Sequencing was done on a sample of blood, either unsorted or a sorted T cell fraction (not recorded which). The receptors derive from a male donor with ankylosing spondylitis.

This clonotype was recorded once. The CDR3 DNA is TGCGCCAGCAAAAGACTAGCGGGAGGGCGGAGCACAGATACGCAGTATTTT. Residues: CASKRLAGGRSTDTQYF. The chain joins TRBV5-1 to TRBJ2-3; TRBD2 matches 14 bases. CDR1 is SGHRS, CDR2 YFSETQ, per germline. The CDR3 runs 17 residues. The V and J ends lost 6 bases and 0 bases, in that order; junction bases with no gene match: 6.

This clonotype was seen a handful of times. The chain links TRBV20-1 to TRBJ1-5; D is unclear. The CDR3 covers 14 residues. V was trimmed by 6 bases and J by 3 bases, leaving 15 bases between them. Germline CDR1 reads DFQATT; CDR2 reads SNEGSKA (reference sequence). CDR3 loop: CSATPPGPNQPQHF. The CDR3 region has the DNA TGCAGTGCGACCCCTCCCGGGCCCAATCAGCCCCAGCATTTT.